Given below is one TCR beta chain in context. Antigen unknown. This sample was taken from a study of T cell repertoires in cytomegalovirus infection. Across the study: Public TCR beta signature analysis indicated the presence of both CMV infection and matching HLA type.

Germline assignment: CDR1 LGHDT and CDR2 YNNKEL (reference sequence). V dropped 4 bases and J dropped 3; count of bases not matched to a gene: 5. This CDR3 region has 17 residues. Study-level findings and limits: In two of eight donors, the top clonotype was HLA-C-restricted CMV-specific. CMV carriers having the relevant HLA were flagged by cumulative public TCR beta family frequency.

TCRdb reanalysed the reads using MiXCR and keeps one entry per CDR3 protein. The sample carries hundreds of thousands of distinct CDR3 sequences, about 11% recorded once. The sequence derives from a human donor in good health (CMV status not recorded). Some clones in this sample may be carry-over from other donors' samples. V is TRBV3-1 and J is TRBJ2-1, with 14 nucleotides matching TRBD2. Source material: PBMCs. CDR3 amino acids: CASSPLGLAGGYNEQFF. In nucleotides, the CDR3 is TGTGCCAGCAGCCCCCTCGGACTAGCGGGGGGCTACAATGAGCAGTTCTTC.